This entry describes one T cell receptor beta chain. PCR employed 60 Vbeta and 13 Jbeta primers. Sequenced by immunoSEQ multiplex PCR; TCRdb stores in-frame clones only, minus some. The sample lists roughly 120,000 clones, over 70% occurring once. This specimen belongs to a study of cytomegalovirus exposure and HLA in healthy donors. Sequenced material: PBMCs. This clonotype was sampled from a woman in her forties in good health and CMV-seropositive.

The CDR3 loop is CASSTPGGPNYGYTF. The CDR3, as DNA: TGTGCCAGTAGTACGCCGGGGGGCCCTAACTATGGCTACACCTTC. This rearrangement joins TRBV19 to TRBJ1-2; a possible D gene is TRBD1 (6 bases). Germline V gene sequence: CDR1 LNHDA, CDR2 SQIVND (reference sequence). The CDR3 is 15 residues long. V was clipped by 4 bases and J by 0 bases, with 12 bases between them.